A selection of T cell receptor beta chains follows, all from one sample in a study of tumor and adjacent non-tumor tissue in lung cancer. TCRdb re-analysed the multiplex PCR reads in MiXCR, keeping a single row per CDR3 protein. The sample contains about 75,000 distinct CDR3 sequences, roughly 80% of which appear only once. The sequencing input was lung tumor tissue. Receptor source: a woman aged 50 to 60 with non-small cell lung cancer. The CDR3 runs from the conserved cysteine through the conserved F or W. The D gene is left open where the match is weak. Expanded clones get a size class; other rows say once, few or many, or leave the size out.

V: TRBV11-2
size: NA
J: TRBJ2-3
D: NA
CDR3: CVSSLEGRGTQYF
DNA: TGTGTCAGCAGCTTAGAGGGTCGGGGCACGCAGTATTTT

V: TRBV29-1
size: once
J: TRBJ1-2
D: NA
CDR3: CSVRGVGVGFGYTF
DNA: TGCAGTGTTCGTGGAGTCGGGGTTGGCTTTGGCTACACCTTC

V: TRBV28
size: many
J: TRBJ2-4
D: NA
CDR3: CASSFRDDSAKNIQYF
DNA: TGTGCCAGCAGTTTTCGGGATGACTCAGCCAAAAACATTCAGTACTTC

V: TRBV28
size: NA
J: TRBJ2-7
D: TRBD1
CDR3: CAISSGQGGYEQYF
DNA: TGCGCCATCAGTTCCGGACAGGGAGGCTACGAGCAGTACTTC

V: TRBV7-9
size: few
J: TRBJ2-7
D: TRBD1
CDR3: CASSRTGGNEQYF
DNA: TGTGCCAGCTCCCGGACAGGGGGCAACGAGCAGTACTTC

V: TRBV10-2
size: many
J: TRBJ2-1
D: NA
CDR3: CASRDLLEQYSEQFF
DNA: TGCGCCAGCAGGGACCTACTAGAGCAGTACAGTGAGCAGTTCTTC

V: TRBV6-1
size: NA
J: TRBJ2-7
D: NA
CDR3: CANSEDVRSYEQYF
DNA: TGTGCAAACAGTGAGGATGTGAGATCCTACGAGCAGTACTTC

V: TRBV6-5
size: many
J: TRBJ1-1
D: NA
CDR3: CASSYYDGRQGNTEAFF
DNA: TGTGCCAGCAGTTACTATGATGGTCGGCAGGGGAACACTGAAGCTTTCTTT

V: TRBV11-2
size: NA
J: TRBJ2-3
D: TRBD2
CDR3: CAFSLESSGPQYF
DNA: TGTGCCTTCAGCTTAGAGTCTAGCGGACCCCAGTATTTT

V: TRBV28
size: once
J: TRBJ2-2
D: TRBD1
CDR3: CVSNLETGAVTGELFF
DNA: TGTGTCAGCAATCTAGAGACAGGGGCGGTCACCGGGGAGCTGTTTTTT

V: TRBV11-3
size: NA
J: TRBJ2-7
D: NA
CDR3: CVSSLRWGYEQYF
DNA: TGTGTCAGCAGTTTGAGGTGGGGCTACGAGCAGTACTTC

V: TRBV6-5
size: NA
J: TRBJ2-3
D: NA
CDR3: CTCSLAEGDTDTQYF
DNA: TGTACCTGCAGTTTAGCGGAGGGGGACACAGATACGCAGTATTTT

V: TRBV28
size: many
J: TRBJ2-1
D: TRBD2
CDR3: CASSLMGGRDEQFF
DNA: TGTGCCAGCAGTTTAATGGGAGGGCGGGATGAGCAGTTCTTC

V: TRBV28
size: NA
J: TRBJ2-1
D: NA
CDR3: CVSSTPLGRGYRYNEQFF
DNA: TGTGTCAGCAGTACCCCGTTGGGGCGAGGGTATAGATACAATGAGCAGTTCTTC

V: TRBV28
size: once
J: TRBJ2-5
D: TRBD2
CDR3: CGSSRSQRGKETQYF
DNA: TGTGGCAGCAGTCGGTCCCAGCGGGGGAAAGAGACCCAGTACTTC

V: TRBV4-2
size: NA
J: TRBJ2-1
D: TRBD2
CDR3: CASSQEETSGYIEQFF
DNA: TGTGCTAGCAGTCAAGAAGAGACTAGCGGCTACATTGAGCAGTTCTTC

V: TRBV5-6
size: few
J: TRBJ2-7
D: TRBD2
CDR3: CASSLGTSNEQYF
DNA: TGTGCCAGCAGCTTGGGGACTAGCAACGAGCAGTACTTC

V: TRBV12-3/TRBV12-4
size: NA
J: TRBJ2-7
D: NA
CDR3: CASSLPLGEQCF
DNA: TGTGCCAGCAGTCTACCGCTGGGAGAGCAGTGCTTC

V: TRBV12-3/TRBV12-4
size: NA
J: TRBJ2-1
D: NA
CDR3: CASSPAQGGPNEQFF
DNA: TGTGCCAGTAGCCCGGCACAGGGAGGGCCCAATGAGCAGTTCTTC

V: TRBV10-2
size: NA
J: TRBJ2-3
D: NA
CDR3: CASSEDSLHSDTLYF
DNA: TGCGCCAGCAGTGAGGACTCCCTCCATTCAGATACGCTGTATTTT

V: TRBV11-2
size: NA
J: TRBJ2-2
D: NA
CDR3: CASSRFQGRNTGELFF
DNA: TGTGCCAGCAGTAGATTCCAGGGGCGGAACACAGGGGAGCTGTTTTTT

V: TRBV6-2/TRBV6-3
size: NA
J: TRBJ2-1
D: NA
CDR3: CASSRGGVTSYNEQFF
DNA: TGTGCCAGCAGTCGGGGTGGGGTGACGTCCTACAATGAGCAGTTCTTC

V: TRBV28
size: many
J: TRBJ1-3
D: NA
CDR3: CAAMGQGEPSENTIYF
DNA: TGTGCCGCCATGGGGCAGGGCGAACCCTCTGAAAACACCATATATTTT

V: TRBV29-1
size: NA
J: TRBJ2-5
D: TRBD2
CDR3: CSLAASGSAKTQYF
DNA: TGCAGCTTAGCGGCCAGCGGGAGCGCTAAGACCCAGTACTTC

V: TRBV6-6
size: NA
J: TRBJ2-3
D: NA
CDR3: CVSNALGGAVYTQYF
DNA: TGTGTCAGCAACGCTCTTGGGGGAGCGGTATATACGCAGTATTTT

V: TRBV11-2
size: NA
J: TRBJ2-3
D: NA
CDR3: CISSLGVRAETDTQYF
DNA: TGTATCAGCAGCTTAGGTGTAAGGGCTGAGACAGATACGCAGTATTTT

V: TRBV4-2
size: NA
J: TRBJ2-7
D: NA
CDR3: CVSSSHYEQCF
DNA: TGTGTCAGCAGCTCCCACTACGAGCAGTGCTTC

V: TRBV20-1
size: NA
J: TRBJ2-7
D: TRBD2
CDR3: CSALGASGIMGYEQYF
DNA: TGCAGTGCTTTGGGGGCTAGCGGGATCATGGGTTACGAGCAATACTTC

V: TRBV6-2/TRBV6-3
size: once
J: TRBJ2-5
D: NA
CDR3: CASSLLAGTYQETQYF
DNA: TGTGCCAGCAGTTTATTGGCGGGGACGTACCAAGAGACCCAGTACTTC

V: TRBV4-2
size: NA
J: TRBJ2-3
D: TRBD2
CDR3: CASHQDGLAGLDTQYF
DNA: TGTGCCAGCCACCAGGACGGACTAGCGGGATTAGATACGCAGTATTTT

V: TRBV6-6
size: NA
J: TRBJ2-3
D: NA
CDR3: CTSGYRDYHTDTQYF
DNA: TGTACCAGCGGATATAGAGACTACCACACAGATACGCAGTATTTT

V: TRBV6-1
size: NA
J: TRBJ2-1
D: TRBD2
CDR3: CTSTPLLGRGSDEQFF
DNA: TGTACCAGCACCCCATTACTCGGGAGGGGTTCGGATGAGCAGTTCTTC

V: TRBV10-3
size: NA
J: TRBJ2-6
D: NA
CDR3: CAISESDYGANVLTF
DNA: TGTGCCATCAGCGAGTCGGACTATGGTGCCAACGTCCTGACTTTC

V: TRBV12-3/TRBV12-4
size: once
J: TRBJ2-3
D: TRBD1
CDR3: CVSSLALGTGDTDTQYF
DNA: TGTGTCAGCAGTTTAGCGCTCGGGACAGGGGACACAGATACGCAGTATTTT

V: TRBV28
size: many
J: TRBJ2-5
D: NA
CDR3: CASSPLRVIETQYF
DNA: TGTGCCAGCAGTCCTCTTAGGGTCATAGAGACCCAGTACTTC

V: TRBV12-3/TRBV12-4
size: NA
J: TRBJ2-7
D: NA
CDR3: CASCLSEGGGYEQYF
DNA: TGTGCCAGCTGTTTAAGTGAGGGAGGGGGCTACGAGCAGTACTTC

V: TRBV7-9
size: many
J: TRBJ2-7
D: TRBD1
CDR3: CASSPSAWTGVYEQYF
DNA: TGTGCCAGCAGCCCTTCGGCCTGGACAGGGGTCTACGAGCAGTACTTC

V: TRBV6-2/TRBV6-3
size: many
J: TRBJ2-3
D: TRBD2
CDR3: CASTRTSDTDTQYF
DNA: TGTGCCAGCACTCGGACTAGCGACACAGATACGCAGTATTTT

V: TRBV20-1
size: once
J: TRBJ2-1
D: NA
CDR3: CCARISSTQIEQFF
DNA: TGCTGTGCTAGAATCTCGTCTACCCAAATTGAGCAGTTCTTC

V: TRBV7-9
size: once
J: TRBJ2-7
D: NA
CDR3: CTSSLPGPYEQYF
DNA: TGTACCAGCAGCTTACCGGGACCGTACGAGCAGTACTTC